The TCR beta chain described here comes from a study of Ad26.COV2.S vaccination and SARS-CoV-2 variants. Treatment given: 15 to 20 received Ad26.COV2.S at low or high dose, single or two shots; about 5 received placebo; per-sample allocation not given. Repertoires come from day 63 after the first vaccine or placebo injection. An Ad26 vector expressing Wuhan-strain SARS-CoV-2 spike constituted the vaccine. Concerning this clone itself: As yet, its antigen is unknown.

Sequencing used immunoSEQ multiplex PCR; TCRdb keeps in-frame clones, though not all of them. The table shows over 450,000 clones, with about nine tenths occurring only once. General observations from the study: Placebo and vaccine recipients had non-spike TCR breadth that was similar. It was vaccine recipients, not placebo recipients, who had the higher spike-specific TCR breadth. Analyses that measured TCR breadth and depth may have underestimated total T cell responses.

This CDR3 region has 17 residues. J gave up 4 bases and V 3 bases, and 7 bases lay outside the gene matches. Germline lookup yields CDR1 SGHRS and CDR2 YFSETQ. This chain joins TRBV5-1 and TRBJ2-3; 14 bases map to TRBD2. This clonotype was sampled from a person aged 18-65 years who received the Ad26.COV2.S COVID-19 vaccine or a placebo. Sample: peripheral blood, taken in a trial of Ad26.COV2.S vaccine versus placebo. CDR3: CASSWGTSGRGADTQYF. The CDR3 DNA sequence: TGCGCCAGCAGCTGGGGGACTAGCGGGAGAGGGGCAGATACGCAGTATTTT.